Each of the 30 T cell receptor beta chains below was sequenced from the same sample in a study of blood T cells in healthy people across ages. Sample-barcoded 5' priming and a J-beta primer mix drove a second PCR of about 6 to 11 cycles. TCRdb passed the 5' RACE reads through MiXCR, listing each CDR3 protein once. The data contain some 1,800,000 distinct CDR3 sequences, roughly 43% of them singletons. The sample comprised blood. The receptor source for this set is a human donor in good health.

This chain links TRBV6-2 or TRBV6-3 with TRBJ2-1, with TRBD1 identical over 7 bases. V lost 5 bases to trimming and J lost 0 bases; unmatched junction nucleotides: 7. The germline CDR1 and CDR2 sequences are MNHEY and SVGEGT. The CDR3 is 16 residues long. Written as DNA, the CDR3 is TGTGCCAGCAGTAATTACCGGGACAGCTCCTACAATGAGCAGTTCTTC. It specifies CASSNYRDSSYNEQFF.

Remarks on this clonotype: A junction end diverges from the germline sequence, so it may reflect a read error. The gene calls are TRBV6-4 and TRBJ2-1; possibly TRBD1 for D (6 bases). Germline assignment: CDR1 MRHNA and CDR2 SNTAGT. This CDR3 is 15 amino acids long. This CDR3 reads CAGSERGSSYNEQFF. In DNA form, the CDR3 reads TGTGCCGGCAGTGAAAGGGGGTCCTCCTACAATGAGCAGTTCTTC.

V is TRBV24-1 and J is TRBJ2-3, with 12 bases matching TRBD2. Germline V gene data show CDR1 as KGHDR and CDR2 as SFDVKD. The ends lost 3 bases at V and 7 bases at J; junction bases unmatched: 7. This CDR3 comprises 16 residues. This chain's CDR3 is CATSDPGTSGPHTQYF. In DNA form, the CDR3 reads TGTGCCACCAGTGATCCAGGGACTAGCGGGCCGCATACGCAGTATTTT.

There are a few counts of this clonotype. The CDR3 DNA is TGTGCCAGCAGCTTAGCGCGGACTAGCGGGGGAAACACAGATACGCAGTATTTT. Its protein is CASSLARTSGGNTDTQYF. The V gene is TRBV7-2, the J gene TRBJ2-3; 13 nucleotides line up with TRBD2. Germline values: CDR1 SGHTA, CDR2 FQGNSA. CDR3 length: 18 amino acids. V gave up 0 bases and J gave up 2 bases; unmatched junction bases: 5.

The chain joins TRBV7-9 to TRBJ2-1; D ambiguous. The J call is doubtful: the DNA matches TRBJ2-7 better. Looked up from germline, CDR1 is SEHNR and CDR2 is FQNEAQ (reference sequence). CDR3 length equals 15 residues. CDR3 protein: CASSLASGSYNEQYF. CDR3 DNA: TGTGCCAGCAGCTTAGCGAGTGGGTCCTACAATGAGCAGTACTTC.

The chain recombines TRBV6-2 or TRBV6-3 with TRBJ2-2; TRBD1 might be the D (7 bases). This CDR3 region has 20 residues. Germline V lookup: CDR1 MNHEY, CDR2 SVGEGT. The germline V and J ends were trimmed by 0 bases and 7 bases, with 27 bases remaining between them. The CDR3 loop reads CASSYSLRQGPGGQGGELFF. For the CDR3, the DNA is TGTGCCAGCAGTTACTCTCTTCGACAGGGACCAGGAGGGCAGGGCGGGGAGCTGTTTTTT.

The chain links TRBV20-1 to TRBJ2-7; D is uncertain. Germline CDR1 DFQATT, CDR2 SNEGSKA (reference sequence). The CDR3 has 13 amino acids. CDR3 protein: CRARRRSSYEQYF. CDR3 DNA: TGCAGGGCGAGACGTCGAAGCTCCTACGAGCAGTACTTC.

The gene calls are TRBV12-3 or TRBV12-4 and TRBJ1-2; D uncertain. The CDR3 loop spans 13 amino acids. V shed 7 bases and J shed 3 bases, with 12 bases lying between them. The CDR3 sequence: CASTLDPYYGYTF. The DNA of the CDR3 is TGTGCCAGCACCCTGGACCCCTACTATGGCTACACCTTC.

V and J are TRBV5-1 and TRBJ2-3; TRBD2 matches at 10 bases. V trimming: 0 bases; J trimming: 1 base; junction bases outside the gene matches: 2. The germline gives CDR1 SGHRS, CDR2 YFSETQ. The CDR3 consists of 16 residues. The CDR3 DNA sequence: TGCGCCAGCAGCTTGGGTAGCGGGGGGCGCACAGATACGCAGTATTTT. It yields the protein CASSLGSGGRTDTQYF. Complete variable domain (other parts from reference TRBV5-1 and TRBJ2-3): KAGVTQTPRYLIKTRGQQVTLSCSPISGHRSVSWYQQTPGQGLQFLFEYFSETQRNKGNFPGRFSGRQFSNSRSEMNVSTLELGDSALYLCASSLGSGGRTDTQYFGPGTRLTVL.

CDR3 amino acids: CASSQEPAGDPYNEQFF. CDR3 nucleotides: TGCGCCAGCAGCCAAGAACCCGCAGGGGACCCCTACAATGAGCAGTTCTTC. The genes are TRBV4-3 and TRBJ2-1; a possible D gene is TRBD1 (6 bases). CDR1 is LGHNA, CDR2 YSLEER, per germline. The V end was cut by 0 bases, the J end by 2 bases, with 14 bases between. This CDR3 is built from 17 residues.

The chain links TRBV18 to TRBJ2-1, with D unresolved. The CDR3 loop spans 15 amino acids. The ends were cut back, 3 bases at V and 0 bases at J, with 9 bases in the middle. CDR1 is KGHSH and CDR2 is LQKENI in the germline V gene. CDR3 nucleotides: TGTGCCAGCTCACCGGGTCGTGACTCCTACAATGAGCAGTTCTTC. Protein product: CASSPGRDSYNEQFF.

This clonotype was seen only a few times. In DNA, the CDR3 is TGTGCCACTACTGGGACTAGCGAAAGCACAGATACGCAGTATTTT. Its translation: CATTGTSESTDTQYF. V and J are TRBV6-6 and TRBJ2-3, with TRBD2 identical over 10 bases. V gave up 10 bases and J gave up 0 bases; unmatched junction bases: 7. There are 15 residues in the CDR3. Germline V CDR1 and CDR2: MNHNY, SVGAGI (reference sequence).

The rearrangement uses TRBV20-1 and TRBJ2-7; D not resolved. Germline CDR1 is DFQATT and CDR2 is SNEGSKA (reference sequence). This CDR3 has 13 amino acids. V was trimmed by 8 bases and J by 0 bases, leaving 14 bases between them. Here the CDR3 reads CSTTSILSYEQYF. In DNA, the CDR3 is TGCAGTACCACATCAATCCTCTCCTACGAGCAGTACTTC.

The chain uses TRBV4-1 and TRBJ1-4; unclear D gene. Trimming took 2 bases from V and 7 from J, leaving 2 bases between them. This CDR3 contains 11 residues. Germline CDR1 is MGHRA and CDR2 is YSYEKL. The CDR3 region has the DNA TGCGCCAGCAGCCAAACTGAAAAACTGTTTTTT. Translation: CASSQTEKLFF.

This clonotype turned up a few times. The chain employs TRBV7-2 and TRBJ2-5; D is uncertain. The CDR3 consists of 17 residues. V was pared by 1 base and J by 2 bases, with 17 bases between. Germline V CDR1 and CDR2: SGHTA, FQGNSA. The CDR3 coding sequence is TGTGCCAGCAGCTTAGGATTCCTCCGTTCCGTTCAAGAGACCCAGTACTTC. Translating gives CASSLGFLRSVQETQYF.

The chain couples TRBV4-3 to TRBJ2-5, with D possibly TRBD2 on 5 matching bases. CDR3 size: 13 residues. Germline V CDR1 and CDR2: LGHNA, YSLEER. The V and J ends lost 2 bases and 11 bases respectively, with 15 bases between them. This CDR3 is CASSQLQEDEQYF. The CDR3 DNA reads TGCGCCAGCAGCCAACTGCAGGAGGATGAGCAGTACTTC.

The V call is TRBV10-3, the J call TRBJ2-5, with 13 bases lining up with TRBD2. The DNA end is a closer match to TRBJ2-7, so the J assignment may be wrong. The CDR3 totals 16 residues. CDR1 ENHRY and CDR2 SYGVKD come from the germline V gene. DNA for the CDR3: TGTGCCATCAGTGAGTCTACTAGCGGGGGGGACTACGAGCAGTACTTC. This translates into CAISESTSGGDYEQYF.

In this sample, this clonotype turned up a few times. The chain uses TRBV7-3 and TRBJ2-3, with D unresolved. Germline CDR1 reads SGHTA; CDR2 reads FQGTGA. The CDR3 covers 15 residues. The V end lost 0 bases, the J end lost 3 bases, and 10 bases lay between the germline ends. The CDR3 nucleotides are TGTGCCAGCAGCTTAACCGGTAGGGTGACAGATACGCAGTATTTT. Amino acids: CASSLTGRVTDTQYF. Filled out from reference TRBV7-3 and TRBJ2-3, the complete variable domain reads GAGVSQTPSNKVTEKGKYVELRCDPISGHTALYWYRQSLGQGPEFLIYFQGTGAADDSGLPNDRFFAVRPEGSVSTLKIQRTERGDSAVYLCASSLTGRVTDTQYFGPGTRLTVL.

This chain uses TRBV24-1 with TRBJ1-2; no reliable D call. Trimming shortened V by 0 bases and J by 4 bases, and 5 bases separated the two germline ends. The germline V gene encodes CDR1 KGHDR and CDR2 SFDVKD. The CDR3 contains 13 residues. CDR3 in amino acids: CATSDLSPYGYTF. The CDR3 region has the DNA TGTGCCACCAGTGATTTGAGCCCCTATGGCTACACCTTC.

The genes are TRBV12-3 or TRBV12-4 and TRBJ2-7, with D tentatively TRBD1 or TRBD2 (5 bases each). This CDR3 has 14 amino acids. Trimming pared 1 base from V and 5 bases from J, leaving 12 bases between. DNA for the CDR3: TGTGCCAGCAGTTTAGACGGGGCCGTCGACGAGCAGTACTTC. As protein: CASSLDGAVDEQYF.

This sequence joins TRBV7-2 and TRBJ1-2, with 7 nucleotides matching TRBD1. The V gene end was trimmed by 3 bases and the J gene end by 7 bases; junction bases not matched to a gene: 8. Germline V gives CDR1 SGHTA, CDR2 FQGNSA. The CDR3 length is 14 residues. The chain's CDR3 is CASSFDRDGGGYTF. The CDR3 DNA sequence: TGTGCCAGCAGCTTTGACAGGGATGGTGGTGGCTACACCTTC.

This clonotype showed up just once. V usage is TRBV7-3 and J usage is TRBJ1-1; D is perhaps TRBD1 (5 bases). Germline V gene lookup returns CDR1 SGHTA and CDR2 FQGTGA. The CDR3 contains 13 residues. V was cut by 5 bases and J by 5 bases, with 12 bases left in between. The CDR3 DNA follows: TGTGCCAGCAGCCCAAAACGGGGGACTGAAGCTTTCTTT. Protein: CASSPKRGTEAFF.

This clonotype showed up just a few times. The chain is built from TRBV7-9 and TRBJ2-1, with D tentatively TRBD1 (5 bases). V shed 8 bases and J shed 6 bases, with 26 bases lying between them. Looked up from germline, CDR1 is SEHNR and CDR2 is FQNEAQ (reference sequence). The CDR3 length is 17 residues. This CDR3 is CASFPPWGQGAINEQFF. CDR3 bases: TGTGCCAGCTTTCCCCCCTGGGGTCAGGGCGCGATCAATGAGCAGTTCTTC. The whole variable domain, filled in from reference TRBV7-9 and TRBJ2-1, reads DTGVSQNPRHKITKRGQNVTFRCDPISEHNRLYWYRQTLGQGPEFLTYFQNEAQLEKSRLLSDRFSAERPKGSFSTLEIQRTEQGDSAMYLCASFPPWGQGAINEQFFGPGTRLTVL.

This chain uses TRBV11-3 with TRBJ2-3; 8 bases align to TRBD1. The CDR3 contains 16 residues. Trimming removed 1 base from V and 4 bases from J; junction bases left unmatched: 7. Germline assignment: CDR1 SGHNT and CDR2 YENEEA. The CDR3 bases are TGTGCCAGCAGCTTAGGGACAGGGTTGGACGCAGATACGCAGTATTTT. Protein sequence: CASSLGTGLDADTQYF.

This clonotype was detected a few times. CDR3 sequence reads: CASSLSGPPNSPLHF. Written as DNA, the CDR3 is TGTGCCAGCAGCTTATCGGGGCCACCAAATTCACCCCTCCACTTT. The chain couples TRBV7-2 to TRBJ1-6; the D gene is possibly TRBD1 (5 bases). With 2 bases removed from V and 7 bases from J, the gap between germline ends came to 12 bases. In germline, CDR1 is SGHTA, CDR2 FQGNSA. The CDR3 spans 15 residues.

The chain uses TRBV6-6 and TRBJ2-7; D might be TRBD1 (5 bases). Trimming left V 6 bases short and J 3 bases short, with 15 bases between. The CDR3 is 14 residues long. The germline gives CDR1 MNHNY, CDR2 SVGAGI (reference sequence). CDR3 in amino acids: CASRPLQARYEQYF. The CDR3 DNA sequence: TGTGCCAGCAGACCTTTACAGGCCCGCTACGAGCAGTACTTC.

This clonotype was counted only a few times. The chain joins TRBV10-3 to TRBJ1-4; D not certain. Trimming removed 6 bases at V and 3 bases at J, with 8 bases between. The CDR3 consists of 13 residues. Germline assignment: CDR1 ENHRY and CDR2 SYGVKD. Here the CDR3 reads CAIRNAANEKLFF. Written as DNA, the CDR3 is TGTGCCATCAGAAACGCGGCTAATGAAAAACTGTTTTTT.

This clonotype was observed a few times. This chain joins TRBV9 and TRBJ1-2; D gene unclear. Per germline, CDR1 SGDLS and CDR2 YYNGEE. Trimming removed 2 bases at V and 8 bases at J, with 25 bases between. This CDR3 comprises 17 residues. The CDR3 bases are TGTGCCAGCAGCGTTTCCCCTGCTATGACACAGACTAGGGGCTACACCTTC. Its protein is CASSVSPAMTQTRGYTF.

This sequence joins TRBV20-1 and TRBJ2-3, with TRBD1 matching over 9 bases. The CDR3 runs 14 residues. Losses at the gene ends were 6 bases for V and 3 bases for J; bases not matched to a gene: 7. Germline assignment: CDR1 DFQATT and CDR2 SNEGSKA (reference sequence). The CDR3 protein is CSAPTGGGTDTQYF. The CDR3 DNA follows: TGCAGTGCCCCGACAGGGGGTGGAACAGATACGCAGTATTTT.

This clonotype was recorded only once. Since no conserved phenylalanine or tryptophan closes the CDR3, a read error is the likely cause. The chain joins TRBV7-6 to TRBJ1-3, with D uncertain. The germline V and J ends were trimmed by 5 bases and 0 bases, with 20 bases remaining between them. The CDR3 consists of 18 residues. CDR1 and CDR2 (germline): SGHVS, FNYEAQ. As DNA, the CDR3 is TGTGCCAGCAGCGCCGTGGTAGCCAGTCCGAGCTCTGGAAACACCATATATGTT. Translating gives CASSAVVASPSSGNTIYV.